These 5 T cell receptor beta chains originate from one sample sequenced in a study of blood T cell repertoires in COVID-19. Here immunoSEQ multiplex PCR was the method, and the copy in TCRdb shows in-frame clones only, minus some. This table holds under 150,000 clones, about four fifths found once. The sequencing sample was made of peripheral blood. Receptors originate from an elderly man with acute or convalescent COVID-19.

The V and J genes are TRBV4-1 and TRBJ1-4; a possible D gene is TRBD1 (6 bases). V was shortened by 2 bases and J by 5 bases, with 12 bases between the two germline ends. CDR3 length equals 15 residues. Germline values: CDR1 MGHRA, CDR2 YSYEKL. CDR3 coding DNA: TGCGCCAGCAGCCAACAACAGGGCCCAAATGAAAAACTGTTTTTT. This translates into CASSQQQGPNEKLFF.

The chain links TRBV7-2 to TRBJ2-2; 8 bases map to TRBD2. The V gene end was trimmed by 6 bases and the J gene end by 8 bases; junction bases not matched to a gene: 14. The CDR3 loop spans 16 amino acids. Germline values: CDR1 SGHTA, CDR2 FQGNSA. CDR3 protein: CASRAGAGGAGGELFF. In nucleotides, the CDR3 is TGTGCCAGCAGGGCGGGTGCCGGGGGGGCCGGAGGGGAGCTGTTTTTT.

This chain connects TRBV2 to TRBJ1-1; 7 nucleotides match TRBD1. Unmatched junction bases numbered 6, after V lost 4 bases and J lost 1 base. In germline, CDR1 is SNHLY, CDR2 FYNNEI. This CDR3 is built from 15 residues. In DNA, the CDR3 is TGTGCCAGCAGTGCTACAGGGGACCGGAACACTGAAGCTTTCTTT. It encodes CASSATGDRNTEAFF.

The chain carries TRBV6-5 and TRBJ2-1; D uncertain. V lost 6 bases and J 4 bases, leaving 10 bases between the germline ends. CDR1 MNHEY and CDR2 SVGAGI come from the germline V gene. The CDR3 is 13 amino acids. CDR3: CASSQDWYNEQFF. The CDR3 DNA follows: TGTGCCAGCAGCCAAGACTGGTACAATGAGCAGTTCTTC.

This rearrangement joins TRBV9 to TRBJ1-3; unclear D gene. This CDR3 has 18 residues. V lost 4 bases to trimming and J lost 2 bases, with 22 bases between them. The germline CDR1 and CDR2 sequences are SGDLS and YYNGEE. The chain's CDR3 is CASSLHISARTAGNTIYF. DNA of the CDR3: TGTGCCAGCAGCCTTCACATCAGCGCGCGTACGGCTGGAAACACCATATATTTT.